The 14 T cell receptor beta chains below all came from one sample that was sequenced in a study of blood T cells in healthy people across ages. Combining a sample-barcoded 5' primer with a J-beta primer mix, a second PCR ran for roughly 6 to 11 cycles. Via MiXCR, TCRdb re-called the 5' RACE reads, giving one row per CDR3 protein. The data show 650,000 to 1,000,000 distinct CDR3 sequences, about 37% seen once. The sample consisted of blood. The receptors were gathered from a man aged 18 to 30 in good health.

A remark on this clonotype: One base away lies a much larger clone, so this may be a sequencing read error. The chain joins TRBV20-1 to TRBJ2-6; D unclear. The CDR3 has 14 amino acids. The germline V gene encodes CDR1 DFQATT and CDR2 SNEGSKA (reference sequence). V lost 2 bases, J lost 0 bases, and 5 bases lay in between. In nucleotides, the CDR3 is TGCAGTGCTAGAACGCTCTCTGGGGCCAACGTCCTGACTTTC. This translates into CSARTLSGANVLTF.

A remark on this clonotype: A much larger clone sits a single nucleotide away, making a read error possible. V is TRBV29-1 and J is TRBJ1-2; 8 bases match TRBD1. In germline, CDR1 is SQVTM, CDR2 ANQGSEA. J was trimmed by 2 bases and V by 7 bases; bases with no gene match: 6. This CDR3 has 13 amino acids. CDR3 amino acids: CSGEAGGNYGYTF. CDR3 DNA: TGCAGCGGTGAGGCAGGGGGCAACTATGGCTACACCTTC.

The chain uses TRBV29-1 and TRBJ2-1; D gene unclear. Looked up from germline, CDR1 is SQVTM and CDR2 is ANQGSEA. The ends were cut back, 5 bases at V and 3 bases at J, with 11 bases in the middle. The length of the CDR3 is 13 residues. The CDR3 region is CSVWTAGYNEQFF. The DNA for the CDR3 is TGCAGCGTTTGGACGGCAGGCTACAATGAGCAGTTCTTC.

Regarding this clonotype: A much larger clone is a single base away; this may be a read error. The J gene is TRBJ1-2, the V gene TRBV7-9, with D unresolved. Germline CDR1 is SEHNR and CDR2 is FQNEAQ (reference sequence). CDR3 size: 18 residues. The CDR3 here is CASSSQGIYSLAGYGHTF. Here the CDR3 DNA reads TGTGCCAGCAGCTCCCAAGGAATCTACTCTCTGGCCGGCTATGGCCACACCTTC.

The J gene is TRBJ2-1, the V gene TRBV7-2, with 9 nucleotides matching TRBD2. J lost 2 bases, V lost 8 bases, and 7 bases had no gene match. This CDR3 is built from 15 residues. Germline CDR1 SGHTA, CDR2 FQGNSA. CDR3 region: CASRRSGGPYNEQFF. As DNA, the CDR3 is TGTGCCAGCCGGAGGAGCGGGGGGCCCTACAATGAGCAGTTCTTC.

This clonotype has a handful of counts. The chain combines TRBV12-3 or TRBV12-4 with TRBJ1-2; maybe TRBD1 (5 bases). V gave up 5 bases and J gave up 3 bases, with 16 bases separating them. The CDR3 length is 15 residues. This CDR3 reads CASSPGGSLYYGYTF. CDR3 coding DNA: TGTGCCAGCAGTCCCGGGGGTAGCCTTTACTATGGCTACACCTTC.

This rearrangement joins TRBV7-9 to TRBJ2-1; D is perhaps TRBD1 (5 bases). Trimming pared 5 bases from V and 10 bases from J, leaving 30 bases between. The CDR3 extends over 18 amino acids. Germline-derived CDR1 and CDR2 are SEHNR and FQNEAQ (reference sequence). CDR3 residues: CASSPTHDSKRQPGEQFF. The CDR3, as DNA: TGTGCCAGCAGCCCGACCCATGACAGCAAGCGCCAGCCCGGCGAGCAGTTCTTC.

This clonotype occurred a few times. The V call is TRBV3-1, the J call TRBJ1-2, with D uncertain. V was cut by 1 base and J by 7 bases, with 10 bases left in between. The CDR3 spans 13 residues. CDR1 is LGHDT and CDR2 is YNNKEL in the germline V gene (reference sequence). The CDR3 sequence: CASSQGSTSGYTF. CDR3 sequence (DNA): TGTGCCAGCAGCCAAGGATCAACGAGTGGCTACACCTTC. Complete variable domain (other parts from reference TRBV3-1 and TRBJ1-2): DTAVSQTPKYLVTQMGNDKSIKCEQNLGHDTMYWYKQDSKKFLKIMFSYNNKELIINETVPNRFSPKSPDKAHLNLHINSLELGDSAVYFCASSQGSTSGYTFGSGTRLTVV.

This clonotype was observed a few times. The gene calls are TRBV10-3 and TRBJ2-3; TRBD2 aligns across 13 bases. From germline, CDR1 is ENHRY and CDR2 SYGVKD. The CDR3 runs 16 residues. Trimming cost V 3 bases and J 2 bases; bases outside gene matches: 2. The CDR3 DNA sequence: TGTGCCATCAGTGAACTAGCGGGGGGGCCCACAGATACGCAGTATTTT. Its protein is CAISELAGGPTDTQYF.

This clonotype was counted only a few times. J is TRBJ1-1 and V is TRBV12-3 or TRBV12-4; D ambiguous. The V and J ends lost 2 bases and 0 bases respectively, with 7 bases between them. This CDR3 contains 14 residues. CDR3 loop: CASSLWGMNTEAFF. CDR3 in DNA: TGTGCCAGCAGTTTATGGGGTATGAACACTGAAGCTTTCTTT.

The chain is built from TRBV12-3 or TRBV12-4 and TRBJ1-3; TRBD1 matches 8 bases. J gave up 10 bases and V 5 bases, and 7 bases lay outside the gene matches. The CDR3 totals 13 residues. As DNA, the CDR3 is TGTGCCAGCAGTCTCCGCGGACAGGGAACCATATATTTT. This sequence encodes CASSLRGQGTIYF.

This clonotype was counted only a few times. The chain is built from TRBV20-1 and TRBJ2-4, with 13 bases identical to TRBD2. V shed 7 bases and J 3 bases; nucleotides not matched to a gene: 3. Germline values: CDR1 DFQATT, CDR2 SNEGSKA (reference sequence). There are 14 residues in the CDR3. DNA of the CDR3: TGCAGTGGAACTAGCGGGGGGGGCAAAAACATTCAGTACTTC. This codes for CSGTSGGGKNIQYF.

The chain couples TRBV20-1 to TRBJ2-5; 7 bases are a match to TRBD2. The J call is in doubt because the DNA end fits TRBJ2-7 better. Germline assignment: CDR1 DFQATT and CDR2 SNEGSKA (reference sequence). The CDR3 is 13 residues long. CDR3 sequence (DNA): TGCAGTGCTAGACCGGGAGGCGCCCACGAGCAGTACTTC. It translates to CSARPGGAHEQYF.

This clonotype has more than one count but fewer than ten. A much larger clone is a single base away; this may be a read error. V usage is TRBV20-1 and J usage is TRBJ2-1; D gene ambiguous. V was shortened by 5 bases and J by 8 bases, with 19 bases between the two germline ends. In germline, CDR1 is DFQATT, CDR2 SNEGSKA (reference sequence). There are 14 residues in the CDR3. The chain's CDR3 is CSADSITVNHEQFF. In DNA form, the CDR3 reads TGCAGTGCTGACTCTATTACAGTGAACCATGAGCAGTTCTTC.